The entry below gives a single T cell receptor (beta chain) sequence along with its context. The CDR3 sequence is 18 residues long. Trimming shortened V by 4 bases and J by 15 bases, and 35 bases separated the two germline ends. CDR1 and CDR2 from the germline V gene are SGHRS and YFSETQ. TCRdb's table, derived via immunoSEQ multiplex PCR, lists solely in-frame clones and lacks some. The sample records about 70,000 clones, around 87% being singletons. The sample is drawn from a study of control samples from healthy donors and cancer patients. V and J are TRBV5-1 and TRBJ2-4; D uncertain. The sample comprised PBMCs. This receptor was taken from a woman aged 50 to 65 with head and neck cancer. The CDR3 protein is CASSSPGRSRGGPTEVYF. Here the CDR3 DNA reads TGCGCCAGCAGCAGCCCGGGCAGATCCCGAGGCGGCCCAACCGAAGTGTACTTC.